The 22 T cell receptor beta chains reported below all come from one sample, sequenced in a study of blood T cell repertoires in COVID-19 (dated by TCRdb to 2020 to 2021). Library generation was performed with the immunoSEQ multiplex PCR assay. TCRdb stores this immuneACCESS table with in-frame sequences only. Part of the clones is absent; in the studies checked, under half of the shortfall reflects unresolved V genes, and no reason is known for the rest. The sample contains some 150,000 clones, about three quarters of them found a single time. Of the sample, approximately 9% falls within the top ten clones. The sample was peripheral blood. These receptors came from a woman aged 50 to 60 with active or convalescent COVID-19.

The chain's CDR3 is CASSMTAHATNEKLFF. The CDR3 bases are TGTGCCAGTAGTATGACAGCCCATGCAACTAATGAAAAACTGTTTTTT. The chain has TRBV19 and TRBJ1-4, with D maybe TRBD1 (5 bases). Trimming left V 3 bases short and J 0 bases short, with 11 bases between. Germline V gene sequence: CDR1 LNHDA, CDR2 SQIVND (reference sequence). The CDR3 consists of 16 residues.

This sequence joins TRBV7-9 and TRBJ2-7, with 7 bases lining up with TRBD1. CDR3 size: 14 residues. Germline trimming cut 5 bases from V and 2 bases from J; bases unmatched to any gene: 6. From germline, CDR1 is SEHNR and CDR2 FQNEAQ (reference sequence). Written as DNA, the CDR3 is TGTGCCAGCAGCCAGACCGGGACAGCCTACGAGCAGTACTTC. This translates into CASSQTGTAYEQYF.

The rearrangement links TRBV3-1 (or the pseudogene TRBV3-2) to TRBJ2-1; a possible D gene is TRBD2 (5 bases). Trimming cost V 4 bases and J 0 bases, with 13 bases left between them. The CDR3 sequence is 16 residues long. CDR1 is LGHDT, CDR2 YNNKEL, per germline (reference sequence). The CDR3 DNA reads TGTGCCAGCAGCCCCCGAGGGCCGAGCTCCTACAATGAGCAGTTCTTC. Translated, it gives CASSPRGPSSYNEQFF.

The chain carries TRBV4-3 and TRBJ2-7; D possibly corresponds to TRBD1 (7 bases). V was pared by 0 bases and J by 3 bases, with 15 bases between. From germline, CDR1 is LGHNA and CDR2 YSLEER. The CDR3 is 16 residues long. The CDR3 loop is CASSQDQGGVIYEQYF. The CDR3, as DNA: TGCGCCAGCAGCCAAGATCAGGGGGGTGTCATCTACGAGCAGTACTTC.

This clone showed up just a few times. CDR3 sequence: CASSYSTTGELFF. The DNA for the CDR3 is TGTGCCAGCAGCTATTCTACGACCGGGGAGCTGTTTTTT. The gene calls are TRBV7-3 and TRBJ2-2, with D unclear. CDR1 SGHTA and CDR2 FQGTGA come from the germline V gene. This CDR3 is built from 13 residues. Trimming took 4 bases from V and 5 from J, leaving 8 bases between them.

This rearrangement joins TRBV9 to TRBJ2-1, with TRBD2 matching over 15 bases. From germline, CDR1 is SGDLS and CDR2 YYNGEE. The CDR3 contains 16 residues. Trimming at V came to 4 bases and at J to 9 bases, leaving 8 bases not matched to a gene. The CDR3 region has the DNA TGTGCCAGCAGCTCCGGAGGGACTAGCGGGGGGCTTGAGCAGTTCTTC. It specifies CASSSGGTSGGLEQFF.

This sequence joins TRBV10-3 and TRBJ1-2; 9 nucleotides agree with TRBD1. Germline CDR1 is ENHRY and CDR2 is SYGVKD. CDR3 size: 14 residues. With 3 bases clipped from V and 6 bases from J, the junction kept 5 bases outside the gene matches. As DNA, the CDR3 is TGTGCCATCAGTGACGTCGGACAGGGGAATGGCTACACCTTC. Translating gives CAISDVGQGNGYTF.

The genes are TRBV19 and TRBJ2-7; no clear D gene. Germline lookup yields CDR1 LNHDA and CDR2 SQIVND (reference sequence). Trimming shortened V by 8 bases and J by 3 bases, and 14 bases separated the two germline ends. This CDR3 has 13 residues. The CDR3 sequence is CASGSDKHYEQYF. CDR3 in DNA: TGTGCCAGTGGCAGTGATAAACACTACGAGCAGTACTTC.

V usage is TRBV18 and J usage is TRBJ2-3; perhaps TRBD1 as D (7 bases). Looked up from germline, CDR1 is KGHSH and CDR2 is LQKENI. V was trimmed by 3 bases and J by 4 bases, leaving 11 bases between them. The CDR3 contains 14 residues. CDR3 region: CASSPSRGADTQYF. The DNA of the CDR3 is TGTGCCAGCTCACCTTCCAGGGGGGCAGATACGCAGTATTTT.

The chain couples TRBV30 to TRBJ2-7; D possibly corresponds to TRBD2 (5 bases). V lost 3 bases to trimming and J lost 6 bases, with 12 bases between them. The CDR3 consists of 12 residues. Germline V gene lookup returns CDR1 GTSNPN and CDR2 SVGIG (reference sequence). Written as DNA, the CDR3 is TGTGCCTGGAGATATAGAGGGATCGAGCAGTACTTC. It codes for CAWRYRGIEQYF.

The chain joins TRBV7-9 to TRBJ1-4; D call uncertain. Trimming removed 4 bases at V and 7 bases at J, with 10 bases between. This CDR3 has 13 amino acids. The germline gives CDR1 SEHNR, CDR2 FQNEAQ (reference sequence). CDR3 region: CASSSRSGEKLFF. The CDR3 nucleotides read TGTGCCAGCAGCTCAAGGTCAGGTGAAAAACTGTTTTTT.

V usage is TRBV19 and J usage is TRBJ2-6, with 8 positions matching TRBD1. J was trimmed by 4 bases and V by 5 bases; bases with no gene match: 13. Germline CDR1 reads LNHDA; CDR2 reads SQIVND (reference sequence). CDR3 length: 18 residues. CDR3 loop: CASSLMAGGALGANVLTF. DNA for the CDR3: TGTGCCAGTAGTCTGATGGCAGGGGGCGCGCTAGGGGCCAACGTCCTGACTTTC.

The rearrangement uses TRBV7-9 and TRBJ2-2, with 11 bases fitting TRBD2. The CDR3 is 16 amino acids. Germline CDR1 and CDR2: SEHNR and FQNEAQ (reference sequence). The V gene end was trimmed by 3 bases and the J gene end by 1 base; junction bases not matched to a gene: 1. The CDR3 reads CASSFGLAGNTGELFF. The CDR3 DNA reads TGTGCCAGCAGCTTTGGACTAGCGGGGAACACCGGGGAGCTGTTTTTT.

Concerning this clone: A far larger clone lies a single base away; this is likely a read error. The chain is built from TRBV9 and TRBJ2-1; 11 bases fit TRBD2. The germline gives CDR1 SGDLS, CDR2 YYNGEE. V lost 4 bases and J lost 0; bases outside the gene matches: 0. This CDR3 region has 15 residues. The DNA of the CDR3 is TGTGCCAGCAGCACTAGCGGGAGCTCCTACAATGAGCAGTTCTTC. Its translation: CASSTSGSSYNEQFF. Supplemented by reference TRBV9 and TRBJ2-1, the full variable domain reads DSGVTQTPKHLITATGQRVTLRCSPRSGDLSVYWYQQSLDQGLQFLIQYYNGEERAKGNILERFSAQQFPDLHSELNLSSLELGDSALYFCASSTSGSSYNEQFFGPGTRLTVL.

This chain joins TRBV30 and TRBJ2-2; TRBD2 might be the D (7 bases). CDR3 length: 15 residues. Germline values: CDR1 GTSNPN, CDR2 SVGIG (reference sequence). With 6 bases removed from V and 0 bases from J, the gap between germline ends came to 14 bases. The chain's CDR3 is CACREGGANTGELFF. DNA of the CDR3: TGTGCCTGCAGGGAAGGGGGGGCGAACACCGGGGAGCTGTTTTTT.

This chain joins TRBV12-3 or TRBV12-4 and TRBJ2-5; tentatively, D is TRBD1 (5 bases). This CDR3 is built from 11 residues. V was trimmed by 4 bases and J by 11 bases, leaving 11 bases between them. CDR3 residues: CASSSDRKQYF. DNA for the CDR3: TGTGCCAGCAGTTCCGACAGAAAACAGTACTTC.

The chain employs TRBV23-1 and TRBJ2-5, with 10 bases lining up with TRBD1. TRBV23-1 is designated an ORF whose function remains uncertain. V trimming: 6 bases; J trimming: 10 bases; junction bases outside the gene matches: 8. The CDR3 covers 13 residues. The CDR3, as DNA: TGCGCCAGCAGACGGGTTGGACAGGGGGACCAGTACTTC. It codes for CASRRVGQGDQYF.

In this sample, this clone turned up a few times. The chain recombines TRBV7-2 with TRBJ1-1; TRBD1 agrees at 7 bases. V lost 5 bases to trimming and J lost 5 bases; unmatched junction nucleotides: 8. CDR1 SGHTA and CDR2 FQGNSA come from the germline V gene. The CDR3 extends over 14 amino acids. This CDR3 is CASSPPGQKTEAFF. In DNA, the CDR3 is TGTGCCAGCAGCCCCCCGGGACAGAAGACTGAAGCTTTCTTT.

CDR3 nucleotide sequence: TGCAGTGCTAGTCCCCGAGACTATGGAGATACGCAGTATTTT. Its protein product is CSASPRDYGDTQYF. The chain employs TRBV20-1 and TRBJ2-3; D is perhaps TRBD2 (5 bases). Trimming took off 3 bases at V and 5 bases at J, with 15 bases between the two ends. The CDR3 runs to 14 residues. Germline V lookup: CDR1 DFQATT, CDR2 SNEGSKA (reference sequence).

J is TRBJ1-4 and V is TRBV18; D uncertain. Looked up from germline, CDR1 is KGHSH and CDR2 is LQKENI. The CDR3 extends over 13 amino acids. Trimming removed 2 bases from V and 8 bases from J, with 9 bases in between. CDR3 nucleotides: TGTGCCAGCTCACCAGGGTTGGGCGAAAAACTGTTTTTT. Protein sequence: CASSPGLGEKLFF.

CDR3 in amino acids: CAWSGDASSYEQYF. CDR3 DNA: TGTGCCTGGAGCGGAGACGCCAGCTCCTACGAGCAGTACTTC. V and J are TRBV30 and TRBJ2-7, with D unresolved. CDR1 and CDR2 from the germline V gene are GTSNPN and SVGIG (reference sequence). The CDR3 is made up of 14 amino acids. Trimming stripped 3 bases from V and 0 bases from J, with 12 bases between. Together with reference TRBV30 and TRBJ2-7, the CDR3 gives the full variable domain: SQTIHQWPATLVQPVGSPLSLECTVEGTSNPNLYWYRQAAGRGLQLLFYSVGIGQISSEVPQNLSASRPQDRQFILSSKKLLLSDSGFYLCAWSGDASSYEQYFGPGTRLTVT.

This chain uses TRBV7-8 with TRBJ1-1, with no clear D. The CDR3 loop spans 20 amino acids. The V and J ends lost 1 base and 0 bases respectively, with 24 bases between them. From germline, CDR1 is SGHVS and CDR2 FQNEAQ. The CDR3 nucleotides read TGTGCCAGCAGCTTAGTCGGGGAGATACGGACGGTGGTCATGAACACTGAAGCTTTCTTT. This sequence encodes CASSLVGEIRTVVMNTEAFF.